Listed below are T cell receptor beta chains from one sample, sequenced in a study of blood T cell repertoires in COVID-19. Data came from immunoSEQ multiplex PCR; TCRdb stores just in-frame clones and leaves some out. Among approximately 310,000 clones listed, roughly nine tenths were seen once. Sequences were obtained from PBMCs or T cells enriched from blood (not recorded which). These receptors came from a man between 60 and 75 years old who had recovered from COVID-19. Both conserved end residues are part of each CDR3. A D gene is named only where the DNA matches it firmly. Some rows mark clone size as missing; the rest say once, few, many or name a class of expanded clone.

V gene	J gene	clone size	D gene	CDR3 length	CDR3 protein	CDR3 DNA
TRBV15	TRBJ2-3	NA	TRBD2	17	CATSPKGGTSGRYTQYF	TGTGCCACCAGCCCTAAAGGAGGGACTAGCGGGAGATATACGCAGTATTTT
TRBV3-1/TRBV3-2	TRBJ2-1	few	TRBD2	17	CASSLIASGRAFPEQFF	TGTGCCAGCAGCCTAATCGCAAGCGGGAGGGCCTTTCCTGAGCAGTTCTTC
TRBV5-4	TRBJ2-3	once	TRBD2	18	CASSGSGWPAGGSDTQYF	TGTGCCAGCAGCGGGAGCGGTTGGCCAGCGGGAGGTTCAGATACGCAGTATTTT
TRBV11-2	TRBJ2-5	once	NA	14	CASSADRGGETQYF	TGTGCCAGCAGCGCAGACAGGGGAGGGGAGACCCAGTACTTC
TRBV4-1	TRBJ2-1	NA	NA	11	CASSQGGGEFF	TGCGCCAGCAGCCAAGGGGGGGGCGAGTTCTTC
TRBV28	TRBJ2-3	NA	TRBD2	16	CASSSPSSGNLDTQYF	TGTGCCAGCAGTTCCCCGTCTAGCGGGAATTTAGATACGCAGTATTTT
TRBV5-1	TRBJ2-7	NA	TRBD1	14	CASSLVTGSYEQYF	TGCGCCAGCAGCTTGGTGACAGGGAGCTACGAGCAGTACTTC
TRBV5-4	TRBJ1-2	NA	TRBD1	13	CASSPDRQYGYTF	TGTGCCAGCAGCCCGGACAGGCAGTATGGCTACACCTTC
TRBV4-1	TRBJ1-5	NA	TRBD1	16	CASSQGLTGGDQPQHF	TGCGCCAGCAGCCAAGGCCTGACAGGGGGAGATCAGCCCCAGCATTTT
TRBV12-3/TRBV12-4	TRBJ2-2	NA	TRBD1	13	CASRGQSSGELFF	TGTGCCAGCAGGGGACAGTCTTCGGGGGAGCTGTTTTTT
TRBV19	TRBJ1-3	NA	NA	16	CASSSRQTEFGNTIYF	TGTGCCAGTAGTTCCCGTCAGACGGAGTTCGGAAACACCATATATTTT
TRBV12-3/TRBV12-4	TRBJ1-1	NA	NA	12	CASRPAGTEAFF	TGTGCCAGCAGGCCGGCGGGTACTGAAGCTTTCTTT
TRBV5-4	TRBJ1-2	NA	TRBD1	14	CASSFPTGEYGYTF	TGTGCCAGCAGCTTCCCAACAGGGGAATATGGCTACACCTTC
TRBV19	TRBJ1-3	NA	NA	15	CASSARDGRRNTIYF	TGTGCCAGTAGTGCCCGGGACGGGAGGAGAAACACCATATATTTT
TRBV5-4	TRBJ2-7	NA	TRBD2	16	CASSLRRTGGAYEQYF	TGTGCCAGCAGCTTGAGGAGAACGGGAGGTGCCTACGAGCAGTACTTC
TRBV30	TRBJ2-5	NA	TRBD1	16	CAWSGAGTGGGETQYF	TGTGCCTGGAGTGGCGCCGGGACAGGGGGGGGAGAGACCCAGTACTTC
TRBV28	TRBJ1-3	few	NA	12	CASRAAGNTIYF	TGTGCCAGCAGGGCTGCAGGGAACACCATATATTTT
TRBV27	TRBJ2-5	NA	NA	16	CASSPVGGQIWETQYF	TGTGCCAGCTCCCCAGTCGGGGGGCAGATCTGGGAGACCCAGTACTTC
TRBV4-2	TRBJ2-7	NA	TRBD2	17	CASSQVEVAGTTYEQYF	TGTGCCAGCAGCCAAGTTGAGGTTGCGGGGACTACCTACGAGCAGTACTTC
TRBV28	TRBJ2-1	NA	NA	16	CASSLFSGASYNEQFF	TGTGCCAGCAGTTTATTTAGCGGTGCCTCCTACAATGAGCAGTTCTTC
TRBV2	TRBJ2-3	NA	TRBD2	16	CASSLAGTLGTDTQYF	TGTGCCAGCAGTCTAGCGGGCACGTTGGGGACAGATACGCAGTATTTT
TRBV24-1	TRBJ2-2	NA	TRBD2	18	CATSDSRLAGDSTGELFF	TGTGCCACCAGTGATTCCCGACTAGCGGGAGATTCCACCGGGGAGCTGTTTTTT
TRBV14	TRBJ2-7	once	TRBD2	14	CASSQDLGLVEQYF	TGTGCCAGCAGCCAAGATCTTGGACTAGTAGAGCAGTACTTC
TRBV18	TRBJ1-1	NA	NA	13	CASSGAVNTEAFF	TGTGCCAGCTCAGGGGCGGTGAACACTGAAGCTTTCTTT
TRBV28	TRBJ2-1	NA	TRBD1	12	CASRQGAGEQFF	TGTGCCAGCAGGCAGGGGGCGGGTGAGCAGTTCTTC
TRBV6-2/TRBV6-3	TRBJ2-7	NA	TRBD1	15	CASSYAEQGYYEQYF	TGTGCCAGCAGTTACGCAGAACAGGGGTACTACGAGCAGTACTTC
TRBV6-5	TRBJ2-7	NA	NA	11	CASSSRGEQYF	TGTGCCAGCAGCTCTCGGGGGGAGCAGTACTTC
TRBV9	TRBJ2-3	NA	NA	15	CASSASVGATDTQYF	TGTGCCAGCAGCGCTAGTGTAGGGGCCACAGATACGCAGTATTTT
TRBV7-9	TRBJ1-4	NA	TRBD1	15	CASSVGTGGGEKLFF	TGTGCCAGCAGCGTAGGGACAGGGGGTGGTGAAAAACTGTTTTTT
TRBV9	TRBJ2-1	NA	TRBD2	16	CASSVALAGAGNEQFF	TGTGCCAGCAGCGTAGCTCTAGCGGGAGCGGGTAATGAGCAGTTCTTC